This T cell receptor beta chain was sequenced during a study of blood T cells in healthy people across ages (dated by TCRdb to about 2015). Study-wide context: Template switching captured roughly one uniquely barcoded TCR beta cDNA molecule per two T cells in model experiments. Using deep sequencing normalized with unique cDNA molecular identifiers, the study measured how TCR beta repertoire diversity changes with age. The donors were split into four age groups: young (average roughly 15 years), middle-aged (39), aged (more than 55) and long-lived (approximately 80). Donors of different ages were randomly distributed across sequencing lanes to avoid experimental bias. Using the same blood draw, the study looked at two additional independent replicas of 1 million unique cDNA reads for two donors, one aged 18 to 29 and the other aged 80 or older.

V lost 5 bases and J lost 0 bases; the stretch between them is 11 bases long. Reading from cysteine to phenylalanine, the CDR3 counts 16 amino acids. Only the CDR3 region is kept as DNA, spanning 48 bases read in frame from base 1. Via the germline V gene (reference sequence), CDR1 is LNHNV and CDR2 YYDKDF. Library prep was done by 5' RACE. Sequencer: Illumina HiSeq 2500. A second 7 to 11 cycle PCR used a sample-barcoded 5' primer and a J-beta primer mix. A template-switch 5' adaptor carrying 12 random nucleotides introduced a unique molecular identifier onto each TCR beta cDNA molecule. Each sample yielded at least 2.5 million CDR3-containing paired-end reads. First-strand cDNA was synthesized from all RNA with the Mint cDNA synthesis kit, primed by a TRBC-specific oligonucleotide. Following uracil-DNA glycosylase treatment, a first 18-cycle PCR with universal primers M1SS and BC2_uni_R was performed on all cDNA. In the original analysis: For normalization, 1 million high-quality reads, each with a distinct molecular identifier, were randomly selected from each sample. Instead of being binned into consensus sequences, reads that shared molecular identifiers were thrown out. MiTCR, set to a Q25 quality threshold and the strictest error-elimination algorithm, was used for CDR3 identification, clonotype clustering and error correction. Lower-bound total TCR beta diversity was estimated with a nonparametric unseen species model using Euler transformation. Using fastp trimming at Q25 and MiXCR clonotype assembly, TCRdb reanalyzed the public sequencing data and kept in-frame beta chains. Rows with one shared CDR3 protein collapse into an entry with the most common genes and DNA. These V and J calls are TCRdb output, not the study's own analysis. A total of over a million distinct CDR3 sequences appear in this sample, approximately 42% of them only once. The ten largest clones take up less than 8% of the sample.

Paper-wide results and their limitations: As age increased, observed TCR beta diversity per million T cells dropped in a roughly linear way, and a significant reduction was already evident by age about 40. The percentage of naive T cells measured by flow cytometry correlated strongly with observed TCR beta diversity. Donor CMV infection status was unknown, potentially confounding age-related changes in expanded clonotypes. Conclusive comparison of naive and antigen-experienced compartments was prevented by the profiling of bulk unsorted PBMCs. Total diversity estimates from one million sequenced T cells were considered lower bounds and underestimates. Compared with the aged group, more naive CD4+ T cells, fewer expanded clones and increased TCR diversity were shown by the long-lived group, suggesting age selection.

In the case of this clonotype: Its antigen is not yet known. No base quality information exists; no much larger clone differs at one position.

The 39 donors, aged 6 to 90 years, were systemically healthy Caucasian individuals from Russia. Each donor gave about 9.7 milliliters of peripheral blood, drawn into EDTA-treated Vacutainer tubes. Ficoll-Paque density-gradient centrifugation was used to isolate PBMCs, with at least 7 million per sample. Total RNA, at least 6 micrograms per sample, was extracted from PBMCs with Trizol reagent. For every donor, an aliquot of PBMCs went through flow cytometry to measure the percentages of naive CD45RAhigh/CD27high T cells. The clonotype was recovered from a woman between 18 and 30 years old in good health. The sample was blood. This sequence uses TRBV15 and TRBJ2-6, with the D gene uncertain. The CDR3 region: CATSGKGHSGANVLTF. The nucleotide sequence reads TGTGCCACCAGCGGTAAGGGTCACTCTGGGGCCAACGTCCTGACTTTC.